These 26 T cell receptor beta chains came from one sample sequenced in a study of PD-1 blockade in classical Hodgkin lymphoma. Regarding time point: cycle 4 day 1 (C4D1), after 6 weeks of nivolumab. Every patient was affected by relapse after autologous stem cell transplantation, while exposure to brentuximab vedotin was not uniform. Profiling relied on immunoSEQ multiplex PCR, and the TCRdb table lists in-frame clones only, not all of them. Here the sample spans some 93,000 clones, 65% to 85% being singletons. Sequenced here: peripheral blood mononuclear cells (PBMCs), sampled before the fourth cycle of nivolumab. The source is a human donor with classical Hodgkin lymphoma.

This rearrangement joins TRBV19 to TRBJ1-2; D remains unclear. V gave up 5 bases and J gave up 6 bases, with 13 bases separating them. CDR1 is LNHDA, CDR2 SQIVND, per germline (reference sequence). This CDR3 has 13 residues. CDR3 nucleotides: TGTGCCAGTAGTCCTTCCACAGTGAATGGCTACACCTTC. Protein: CASSPSTVNGYTF.

The chain employs TRBV10-2 and TRBJ2-3; 10 bases line up with TRBD2. CDR3 size: 15 residues. The germline V gene encodes CDR1 WSHSY and CDR2 SAAADI. The junction had 6 bases not matched to a gene; V was cut back by 6 bases and J by 3 bases. CDR3 residues: CASRASGSDTDTQYF. As DNA, the CDR3 is TGCGCCAGCAGAGCTAGCGGGAGTGATACAGATACGCAGTATTTT.

The V gene is TRBV27, the J gene TRBJ1-2; 12 bases fit TRBD1. V shed 8 bases and J 9 bases; nucleotides not matched to a gene: 13. Germline V CDR1 and CDR2: MNHEY, SMNVEV (reference sequence). The CDR3 runs to 15 residues. The DNA for the CDR3 is TGTGCCAGCGGTGTCGGGGGACAGGGGGCACGTAGCTACACCTTC. Translation: CASGVGGQGARSYTF.

This clone has only a few counts. The chain couples TRBV5-1 to TRBJ2-7, with D possibly TRBD1 on 6 matching bases. This CDR3 is built from 13 residues. CDR1 and CDR2 from the germline V gene are SGHRS and YFSETQ. Trimming left V 3 bases short and J 3 bases short, with 10 bases between. Here the CDR3 reads CASSWDKSYEQYF. CDR3 nucleotide sequence: TGCGCCAGCAGCTGGGACAAAAGCTACGAGCAGTACTTC. Full variable domain (outside the CDR3, taken from reference TRBV5-1 and TRBJ2-7): KAGVTQTPRYLIKTRGQQVTLSCSPISGHRSVSWYQQTPGQGLQFLFEYFSETQRNKGNFPGRFSGRQFSNSRSEMNVSTLELGDSALYLCASSWDKSYEQYFGPGTRLTVT.

The V gene is TRBV6-6, the J gene TRBJ1-1; a weak D match, TRBD1 (5 bases). Trimming pared 2 bases from V and 8 bases from J, leaving 12 bases between. Germline V lookup: CDR1 MNHNY, CDR2 SVGAGI (reference sequence). This CDR3 is built from 13 residues. The CDR3 protein is CASSYGTEVEAFF. CDR3 nucleotides: TGTGCCAGCAGTTACGGGACCGAAGTCGAAGCTTTCTTT.

The V call is TRBV5-8, the J call TRBJ2-7, with D perhaps matching TRBD2 (5 bases). This CDR3 is built from 12 residues. The germline CDR1 and CDR2 sequences are SGHTS and YDEGEE. Trimming shortened V by 7 bases and J by 3 bases, and 11 bases separated the two germline ends. CDR3 in amino acids: CASRRDLYEQYF. CDR3 bases: TGTGCCAGCCGCCGGGATCTCTACGAGCAGTACTTC.

The chain recombines TRBV7-2 with TRBJ1-2; no reliable D call. The CDR3 length is 13 residues. Germline CDR1 SGHTA, CDR2 FQGNSA. Trimming shortened V by 2 bases and J by 8 bases, and 12 bases separated the two germline ends. The CDR3 bases are TGTGCCAGCAGCTTATCTGGGTCAGGAGGCTACACCTTC. Its protein product is CASSLSGSGGYTF.

In nucleotides, the CDR3 is TGTGCTAGTGGTTTGGTAATTGGTAGTTCACCCGGGGAGCTGTTTTTT. Its translation is CASGLVIGSSPGELFF. The J gene is TRBJ2-2, the V gene TRBV12-5; D remains ambiguous. Trimming left V 0 bases short and J 6 bases short, with 14 bases between. The CDR3 sequence is 16 residues long. Germline V lookup: CDR1 LGHNT, CDR2 FRNRAP.

This sequence joins TRBV7-9 and TRBJ2-1; D remains unclear. The CDR3 length is 14 residues. The V end was cut by 8 bases, the J end by 0 bases, with 11 bases between. From germline, CDR1 is SEHNR and CDR2 FQNEAQ (reference sequence). CDR3 protein: CASRLGNSYNEQFF. The CDR3 region has the DNA TGTGCCAGCCGGCTCGGAAACTCCTACAATGAGCAGTTCTTC.

The V gene is TRBV28, the J gene TRBJ2-1, with D possibly TRBD2 on 5 matching bases. V was clipped by 5 bases and J by 8 bases, with 13 bases between them. Germline CDR1 MDHEN, CDR2 SYDVKM. CDR3 length: 13 amino acids. The CDR3 DNA sequence: TGTGCCAGCAGTACCTCGGACGGGGATGAGCAGTTCTTC. Translating gives CASSTSDGDEQFF. The full variable domain, completed using reference TRBV28 and TRBJ2-1, is DVKVTQSSRYLVKRTGEKVFLECVQDMDHENMFWYRQDPGLGLRLIYFSYDVKMKEKGDIPEGYSVSREKKERFSLILESASTNQTSMYLCASSTSDGDEQFFGPGTRLTVL.

The chain has TRBV27 and TRBJ2-3; TRBD2 might be the D (5 bases). Germline CDR1 and CDR2: MNHEY and SMNVEV (reference sequence). Trimming took off 5 bases at V and 0 bases at J, with 18 bases between the two ends. The CDR3 is 17 amino acids. The CDR3 bases are TGTGCCAGCAGTCCCAGGAATGGAGCGGAAAGCACAGATACGCAGTATTTT. It yields the protein CASSPRNGAESTDTQYF.

The CDR3: CATTNTDTQYF. The CDR3, as DNA: TGTGCCACGACTAACACAGATACGCAGTATTTT. The V gene is TRBV10-3, the J gene TRBJ2-3; D might be TRBD2 (5 bases). Germline V CDR1 and CDR2: ENHRY, SYGVKD. Trimming stripped 10 bases from V and 2 bases from J, with 7 bases between. The CDR3 has 11 amino acids.

The chain carries TRBV5-1 and TRBJ1-1, with D possibly TRBD1 on 5 matching bases. V gave up 0 bases and J gave up 6 bases, with 12 bases separating them. From germline, CDR1 is SGHRS and CDR2 YFSETQ. The CDR3 totals 14 residues. In nucleotides, the CDR3 is TGCGCCAGCAGCTTGGCCGGCGGGGCAGCTGAAGCTTTCTTT. This encodes CASSLAGGAAEAFF.

The J gene is TRBJ2-7, the V gene TRBV6-1; 13 bases match TRBD2. In germline, CDR1 is MNHNS, CDR2 SASEGT. The CDR3 totals 21 residues. The J segment lost 7 bases and the V segment lost 2 bases, leaving 23 bases of the junction unmatched. CDR3 amino acids: CASSENPILAGGTPTSGEQYF. CDR3 sequence (DNA): TGTGCCAGCAGTGAAAACCCCATACTAGCGGGAGGGACTCCGACCTCGGGAGAGCAGTACTTC.

On this clone: One base separates it from a far larger clone, so it is likely a read error. It is likely a read error, because the conserved phenylalanine at the end of the CDR3 is missing. The chain joins TRBV4-2 to TRBJ1-2, with TRBD1 matching over 9 bases. CDR3 length: 14 amino acids. The trim removed 4 bases at V and 6 bases at J, leaving 6 bases unmatched. Germline V gene lookup returns CDR1 LGHNA and CDR2 YNFKEQ. The CDR3 DNA follows: TGTGCCAGCAGCCCAACAGGGGGCCGGGATGGCTACACCCTC. Translation gives CASSPTGGRDGYTL.

The chain recombines TRBV15 with TRBJ2-3; D is ambiguous. Per germline, CDR1 LNHNV and CDR2 YYDKDF (reference sequence). The germline V and J ends were trimmed by 2 bases and 2 bases, with 17 bases remaining between them. The CDR3 has 17 residues. The CDR3 is CATSRPALDVVTDTQYF. The CDR3 DNA follows: TGTGCCACCAGCAGACCCGCCCTGGATGTAGTCACAGATACGCAGTATTTT.

The V and J genes are TRBV28 and TRBJ1-1; unclear D gene. V lost 4 bases, J lost 3 bases, and 15 bases lay in between. This CDR3 has 15 amino acids. The germline V gene has CDR1 MDHEN and CDR2 SYDVKM. In nucleotides, the CDR3 is TGTGCCAGCAGTTCCCCCGGGTGGGATGACACTGAAGCTTTCTTT. Amino acids: CASSSPGWDDTEAFF.

This clone was seen just once. This chain uses TRBV7-2 with TRBJ2-3; D not certain. The CDR3 has 12 residues. V was pared by 1 base and J by 4 bases, with 3 bases between. CDR1 is SGHTA and CDR2 is FQGNSA in the germline V gene. The CDR3: CASSLGADTQYF. CDR3 DNA: TGTGCCAGCAGCTTAGGGGCAGATACGCAGTATTTT.

This rearrangement joins TRBV5-5 to TRBJ1-5; the match to TRBD1 covers 11 bases. The CDR3 has 17 amino acids. The germline V gene has CDR1 SGHKS and CDR2 YYEKEE (reference sequence). V lost 2 bases, J lost 2 bases, and 6 bases stayed unmatched. The CDR3 loop reads CASSLIPGQGGNQPQHF. The CDR3 DNA sequence: TGTGCCAGCAGCTTAATCCCGGGACAGGGGGGCAATCAGCCCCAGCATTTT. The entire variable domain, with the rest obtained from reference TRBV5-5 and TRBJ1-5, is as follows: DAGVTQSPTHLIKTRGQQVTLRCSPISGHKSVSWYQQVLGQGPQFIFQYYEKEERGRGNFPDRFSARQFPNYSSELNVNALLLGDSALYLCASSLIPGQGGNQPQHFGDGTRLSIL.

The V call is TRBV5-4, the J call TRBJ2-3, with TRBD1 identical over 8 bases. This CDR3 is 15 amino acids long. Germline V gives CDR1 SGHNT, CDR2 YYREEE (reference sequence). V lost 4 bases to trimming and J lost 6 bases; unmatched junction nucleotides: 10. Here the CDR3 DNA reads TGTGCCAGCAGCCGCCGGGACAGGCTCGCGGATACGCAGTATTTT. It is translated as CASSRRDRLADTQYF.

This clone showed up just once. The chain combines TRBV5-5 with TRBJ1-5; 7 positions match TRBD1. The CDR3 totals 15 residues. With V trimmed by 3 bases and J by 7 bases, 10 bases remained unmatched. The germline gives CDR1 SGHKS, CDR2 YYEKEE (reference sequence). This CDR3 reads CASSSEDRVGQPQHF. Here the CDR3 DNA reads TGTGCCAGCAGCTCGGAAGACAGGGTCGGGCAGCCCCAGCATTTT.

This rearrangement joins TRBV5-1 to TRBJ2-3, with D tentatively TRBD1 (6 bases). This CDR3 is built from 17 residues. Per the germline V gene, CDR1 is SGHRS and CDR2 is YFSETQ. Trimming stripped 3 bases from V and 2 bases from J, with 19 bases between. For the CDR3, the DNA is TGCGCCAGCAGCTCATACAGGGAGAGGGGCACCACAGATACGCAGTATTTT. This codes for CASSSYRERGTTDTQYF.

This sequence joins TRBV5-6 and TRBJ1-1, with no clear D. Trimming took off 5 bases at V and 3 bases at J, with 14 bases between the two ends. In germline, CDR1 is SGHDT, CDR2 YYEEEE. The CDR3 is 14 residues long. The CDR3: CASSQSGRDTEAFF. CDR3 nucleotides: TGTGCCAGCAGTCAAAGCGGGAGGGACACTGAAGCTTTCTTT.

The CDR3 sequence is CASIEGTRIGNTIYF. CDR3 nucleotides: TGTGCCAGCATCGAGGGGACAAGGATCGGAAACACCATATATTTT. The rearrangement uses TRBV6-1 and TRBJ1-3, with D perhaps TRBD1 (6 bases). V dropped 7 bases and J dropped 4 bases, with 17 bases sitting between them. The germline gives CDR1 MNHNS, CDR2 SASEGT. CDR3 size: 15 residues.

About this clone itself: This sample includes further DNA sequences coding for the same CDR3. The J gene is TRBJ2-3, the V gene TRBV7-2; a weak D match, TRBD2 (5 bases). Germline assignment: CDR1 SGHTA and CDR2 FQGNSA. The CDR3 loop spans 14 amino acids. Trimming stripped 4 bases from V and 2 bases from J, with 10 bases between. The CDR3 spells CASSSTGYTDTQYF. In DNA form, the CDR3 reads TGTGCCAGCAGCTCCACGGGGTACACAGATACGCAGTATTTT.

The chain carries TRBV2 and TRBJ1-2; a possible D gene is TRBD1 (5 bases). CDR1 is SNHLY, CDR2 FYNNEI, per germline. The CDR3 is made up of 13 amino acids. Trimming cost V 11 bases and J 6 bases, with 19 bases left between them. CDR3 in DNA: TGTGCCGAGCAGCGGTTTGGGGGGAATGGCTACACCTTC. The encoded protein is CAEQRFGGNGYTF. The whole variable domain, filled in from reference TRBV2 and TRBJ1-2, reads EPEVTQTPSHQVTQMGQEVILRCVPISNHLYFYWYRQILGQKVEFLVSFYNNEISEKSEIFDDQFSVERPDGSNFTLKIRSTKLEDSAMYFCAEQRFGGNGYTFGSGTRLTVV.